This entry features one T cell receptor beta chain sequence. Per the study methods: Scientists estimated how many nucleated cells there were by amplifying reference gene primers. Data came from immunoSEQ multiplex PCR; TCRdb stores just in-frame clones and leaves some out. V, J and clone size reflect that table, while D and trimming were determined from the DNA. The top ten hold roughly 7.9% of the sample, which has about 200,000 clones, about 84% seen once. Germline-derived CDR1 and CDR2 are MNHEY and SMNVEV (reference sequence). V shed 0 bases, J shed 2 bases, and the junction held 8 bases outside the gene matches. The CDR3 loop spans 17 amino acids. This sample stems from a study of blood T cell repertoires in COVID-19. As for the study in general: Collection of acute and convalescent COVID-19 samples took place in the United States, Italy and Spain.

The chain couples TRBV27 to TRBJ2-3; 7 bases fit TRBD2. The sample was peripheral blood. This TCR was sampled from a woman over 75 with acute or convalescent COVID-19. The DNA of the CDR3 is TGTGCCAGCAGTTTATCCCCTAGCGGAGGGGCCACAGATACGCAGTATTTT. Protein product: CASSLSPSGGATDTQYF.